The rows below give T cell receptor beta chains drawn from one sample of a study of cytomegalovirus exposure and HLA in healthy donors. Assay: immunoSEQ multiplex PCR; the TCRdb copy retains only in-frame clones and omits some. The sample carries nearly 110,000 clones, about 88% recorded once. The sample comprised PBMCs. These receptor sequences come from a woman in her late teens or twenties in good health and CMV-seropositive. The CDR3 runs from the conserved cysteine through the conserved F or W. A D gene is named only where the DNA matches it firmly. A clone size is listed for some rows: how often the clone was seen (once, few, many), or a class if it is expanded.

D gene: TRBD2; clone size: -; J gene: TRBJ2-1; V gene: TRBV28; CDR3 protein: CASSPGTSGKTYNEQFF; CDR3 DNA: TGTGCCAGCAGTCCGGGGACTAGCGGTAAAACCTACAATGAGCAGTTCTTC
D gene: -; clone size: -; J gene: TRBJ2-2; V gene: TRBV1; CDR3 protein: CTSSHGTSGDTGELFF; CDR3 DNA: TGCACCAGCAGCCACGGGACTAGCGGCGACACCGGGGAGCTGTTTTTT
D gene: -; clone size: -; J gene: TRBJ1-6; V gene: TRBV11-3; CDR3 protein: CASSLDGLNSPLHF; CDR3 DNA: TGTGCCAGCAGCTTAGACGGACTGAATTCACCCCTCCACTTT
D gene: -; clone size: few; J gene: TRBJ2-5; V gene: TRBV7-2; CDR3 protein: CASSLAITGGETQYF; CDR3 DNA: TGTGCCAGCAGCTTAGCGATTACCGGCGGTGAGACCCAGTACTTC
D gene: -; clone size: -; J gene: TRBJ1-1; V gene: TRBV11-2; CDR3 protein: CASSLYGKGVEAFF; CDR3 DNA: TGTGCCAGCAGCTTATATGGAAAAGGGGTGGAAGCTTTCTTT
D gene: TRBD1; clone size: -; J gene: TRBJ1-1; V gene: TRBV15; CDR3 protein: CATSTSGQGVATEAFF; CDR3 DNA: TGTGCCACCAGCACATCGGGACAGGGTGTTGCCACTGAAGCTTTCTTT
D gene: TRBD2; clone size: -; J gene: TRBJ2-3; V gene: TRBV5-4; CDR3 protein: CASSAGTSGGSTDTQYF; CDR3 DNA: TGTGCCAGCAGCGCCGGGACTAGCGGGGGGTCCACAGATACGCAGTATTTT
D gene: -; clone size: -; J gene: TRBJ2-7; V gene: TRBV11-2; CDR3 protein: CASSSEGGIIEQYF; CDR3 DNA: TGTGCCAGCAGCTCCGAGGGAGGAATAATCGAGCAGTACTTC
D gene: TRBD1; clone size: -; J gene: TRBJ2-1; V gene: TRBV7-8; CDR3 protein: CASSLAFSRTGGHEQFF; CDR3 DNA: TGTGCCAGCAGCTTAGCGTTCTCCAGGACAGGGGGACATGAGCAGTTCTTC
D gene: TRBD2; clone size: once; J gene: TRBJ2-1; V gene: TRBV9; CDR3 protein: CASSPSGGAGVQFF; CDR3 DNA: TGTGCCAGCAGCCCTAGCGGGGGGGCCGGGGTGCAGTTCTTC